This section outlines one TCR beta chain sequence together with its context. Its matching antigen is unknown. Generated by immunoSEQ multiplex PCR, the TCRdb table keeps only in-frame clones and is missing some. The sample shows 35,000 to 45,000 clones, more than 80% of them seen only once. The sample comes from a study of graft-versus-host responses after intestinal transplantation. General observations from the study: Detected in recipient marrow were GvH clones, some of which were first observed in ileum or blood.

Germline values: CDR1 SNHLY, CDR2 FYNNEI. The CDR3 is 14 residues long. V was trimmed by 6 bases and J by 0 bases, leaving 9 bases between them. The sequencing used PBMCs, collected approximately 740 days after intestinal transplantation. V usage is TRBV2 and J usage is TRBJ1-3; no reliable D call. The receptor was derived from a human patient who received an intestinal transplant, so some T cells may come from the graft donor. CDR3 sequence reads: CASSRWTSGNTIYF. CDR3 coding DNA: TGTGCCAGCAGCCGGTGGACCTCTGGAAACACCATATATTTT.